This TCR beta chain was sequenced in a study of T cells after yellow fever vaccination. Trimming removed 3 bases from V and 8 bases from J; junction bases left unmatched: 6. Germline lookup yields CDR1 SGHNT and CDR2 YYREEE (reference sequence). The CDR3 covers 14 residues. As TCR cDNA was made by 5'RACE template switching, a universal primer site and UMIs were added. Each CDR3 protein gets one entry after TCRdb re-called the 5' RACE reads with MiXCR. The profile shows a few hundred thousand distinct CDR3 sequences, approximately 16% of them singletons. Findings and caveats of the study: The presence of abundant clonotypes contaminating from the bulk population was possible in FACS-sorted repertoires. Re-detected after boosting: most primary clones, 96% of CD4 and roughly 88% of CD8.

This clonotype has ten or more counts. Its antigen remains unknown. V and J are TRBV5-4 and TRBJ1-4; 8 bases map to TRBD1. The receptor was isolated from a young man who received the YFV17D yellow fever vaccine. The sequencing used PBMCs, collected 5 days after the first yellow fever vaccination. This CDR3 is CASSSTGGGEKLFF. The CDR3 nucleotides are TGTGCCAGCAGCTCCACAGGGGGAGGGGAAAAACTGTTTTTT.